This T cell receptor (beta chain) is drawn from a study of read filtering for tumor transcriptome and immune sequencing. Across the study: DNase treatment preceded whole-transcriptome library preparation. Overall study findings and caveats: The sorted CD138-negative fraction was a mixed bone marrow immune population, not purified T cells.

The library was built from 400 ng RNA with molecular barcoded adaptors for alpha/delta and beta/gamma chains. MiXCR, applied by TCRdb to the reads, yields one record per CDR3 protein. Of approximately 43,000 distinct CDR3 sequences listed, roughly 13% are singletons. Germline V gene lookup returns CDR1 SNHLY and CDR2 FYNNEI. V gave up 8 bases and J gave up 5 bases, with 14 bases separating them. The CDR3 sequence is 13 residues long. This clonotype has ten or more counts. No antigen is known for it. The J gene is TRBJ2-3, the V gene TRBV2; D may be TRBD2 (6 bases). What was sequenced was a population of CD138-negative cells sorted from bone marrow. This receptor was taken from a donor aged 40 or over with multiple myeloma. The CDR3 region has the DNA TGTGCCAGCTCGCTACGCGGGAAAGATACGCAGTATTTT. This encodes CASSLRGKDTQYF. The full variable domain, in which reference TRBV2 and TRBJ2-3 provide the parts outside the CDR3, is EPEVTQTPSHQVTQMGQEVILRCVPISNHLYFYWYRQILGQKVEFLVSFYNNEISEKSEIFDDQFSVERPDGSNFTLKIRSTKLEDSAMYFCASSLRGKDTQYFGPGTRLTVL.